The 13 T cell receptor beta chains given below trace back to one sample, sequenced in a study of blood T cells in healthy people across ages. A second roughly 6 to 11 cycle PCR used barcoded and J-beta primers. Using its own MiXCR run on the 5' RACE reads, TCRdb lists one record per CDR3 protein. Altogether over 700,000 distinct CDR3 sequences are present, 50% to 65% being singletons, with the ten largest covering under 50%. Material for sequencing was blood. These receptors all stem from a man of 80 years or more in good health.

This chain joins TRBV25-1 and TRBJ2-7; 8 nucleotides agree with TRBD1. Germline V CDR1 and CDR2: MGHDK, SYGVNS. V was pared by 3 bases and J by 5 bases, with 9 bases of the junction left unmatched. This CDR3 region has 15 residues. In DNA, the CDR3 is TGTGCCAGCAGTGACCCGGACAGGGTATTCAACGAGCAGTACTTC. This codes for CASSDPDRVFNEQYF.

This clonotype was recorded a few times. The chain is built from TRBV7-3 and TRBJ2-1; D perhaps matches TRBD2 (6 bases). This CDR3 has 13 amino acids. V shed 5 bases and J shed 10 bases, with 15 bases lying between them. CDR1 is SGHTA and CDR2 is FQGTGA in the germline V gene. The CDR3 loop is CASSNTMGGEQFF. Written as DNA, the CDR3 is TGTGCCAGCAGCAATACTATGGGAGGAGAGCAGTTCTTC.

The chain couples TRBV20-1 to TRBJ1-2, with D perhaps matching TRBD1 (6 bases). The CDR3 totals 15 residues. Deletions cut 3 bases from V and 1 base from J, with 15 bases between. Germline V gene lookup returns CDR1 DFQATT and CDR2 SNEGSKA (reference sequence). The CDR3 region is CSASGLGGGNYGYTF. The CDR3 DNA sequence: TGCAGTGCTAGTGGGCTTGGAGGGGGTAACTATGGCTACACCTTC.

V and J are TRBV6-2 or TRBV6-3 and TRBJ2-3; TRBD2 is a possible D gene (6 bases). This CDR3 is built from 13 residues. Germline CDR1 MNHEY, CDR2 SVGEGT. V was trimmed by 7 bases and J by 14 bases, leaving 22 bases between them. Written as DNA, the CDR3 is TGTGCCAGCACCCCGGGCGGGAACAGAGACGCGTATTTT. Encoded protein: CASTPGGNRDAYF.

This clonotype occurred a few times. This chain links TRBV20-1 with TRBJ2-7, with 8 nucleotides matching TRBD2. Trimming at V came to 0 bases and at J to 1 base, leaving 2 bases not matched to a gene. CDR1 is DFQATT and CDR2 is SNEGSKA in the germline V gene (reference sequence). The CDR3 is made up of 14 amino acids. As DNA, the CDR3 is TGCAGTGCTAGAGAACTAGCGGAATCCTACGAGCAGTACTTC. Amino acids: CSARELAESYEQYF.

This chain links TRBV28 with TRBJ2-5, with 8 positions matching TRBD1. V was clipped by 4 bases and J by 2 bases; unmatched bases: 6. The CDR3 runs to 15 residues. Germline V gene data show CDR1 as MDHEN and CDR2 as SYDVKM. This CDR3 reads CASSSWTGLQETQYF. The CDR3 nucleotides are TGTGCCAGCAGTTCCTGGACAGGGCTGCAAGAGACCCAGTACTTC.

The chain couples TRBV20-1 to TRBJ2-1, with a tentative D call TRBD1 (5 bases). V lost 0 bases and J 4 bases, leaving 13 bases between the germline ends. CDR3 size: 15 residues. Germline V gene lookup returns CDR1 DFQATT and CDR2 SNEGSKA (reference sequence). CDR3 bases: TGCAGTGCTAGAGATCGGACATACGATTACAATGAGCAGTTCTTC. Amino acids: CSARDRTYDYNEQFF.

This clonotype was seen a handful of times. The CDR3 reads CASSPGRPDTQYF. The CDR3 DNA follows: TGTGCCAGCAGCCCAGGACGACCAGATACGCAGTATTTT. The genes are TRBV21-1 and TRBJ2-3. TRBV21-1 is designated a pseudogene. This CDR3 spans 13 amino acids.

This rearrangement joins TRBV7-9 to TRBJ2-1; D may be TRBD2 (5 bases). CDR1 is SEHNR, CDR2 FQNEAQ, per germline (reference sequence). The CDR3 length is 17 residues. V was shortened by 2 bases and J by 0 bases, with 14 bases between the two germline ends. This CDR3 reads CASSLKKAGGSYNEQFF. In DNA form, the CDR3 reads TGTGCCAGCAGCTTAAAAAAGGCGGGTGGCTCCTACAATGAGCAGTTCTTC.

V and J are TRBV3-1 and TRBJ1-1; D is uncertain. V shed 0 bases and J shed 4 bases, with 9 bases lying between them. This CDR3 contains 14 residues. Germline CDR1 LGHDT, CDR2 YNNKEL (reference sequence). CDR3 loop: CASSQDVGSTEAFF. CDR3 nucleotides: TGTGCCAGCAGCCAAGACGTAGGGAGCACTGAAGCTTTCTTT. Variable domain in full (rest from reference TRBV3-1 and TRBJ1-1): DTAVSQTPKYLVTQMGNDKSIKCEQNLGHDTMYWYKQDSKKFLKIMFSYNNKELIINETVPNRFSPKSPDKAHLNLHINSLELGDSAVYFCASSQDVGSTEAFFGQGTRLTVV.

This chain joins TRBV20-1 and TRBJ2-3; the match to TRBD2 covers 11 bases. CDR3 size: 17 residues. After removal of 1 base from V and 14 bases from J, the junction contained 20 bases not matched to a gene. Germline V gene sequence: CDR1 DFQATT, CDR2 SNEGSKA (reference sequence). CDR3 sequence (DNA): TGCAGTGCTAGAGGGCTAGCGGGAGGTTTGTCGGGAAGAGACGCGTATTTT. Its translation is CSARGLAGGLSGRDAYF.

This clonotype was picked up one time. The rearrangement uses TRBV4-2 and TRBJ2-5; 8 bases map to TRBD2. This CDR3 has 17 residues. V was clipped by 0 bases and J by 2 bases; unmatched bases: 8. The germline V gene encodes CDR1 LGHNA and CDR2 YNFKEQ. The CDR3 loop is CASSQDFAQRGQETQYF. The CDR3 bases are TGTGCCAGCAGCCAAGATTTCGCCCAGCGGGGGCAAGAGACCCAGTACTTC.

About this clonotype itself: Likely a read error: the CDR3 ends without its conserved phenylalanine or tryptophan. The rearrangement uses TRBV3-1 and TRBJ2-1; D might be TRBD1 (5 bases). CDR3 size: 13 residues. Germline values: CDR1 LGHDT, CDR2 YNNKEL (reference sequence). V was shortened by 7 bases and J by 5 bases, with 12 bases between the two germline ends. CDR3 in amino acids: CASTLTANNEQFL. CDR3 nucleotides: TGTGCCAGCACCCTGACAGCTAACAATGAGCAGTTCTTA.